Following are 3 T cell receptor beta chains from one sample sequenced in a study of long-term antiretroviral therapy in people with HIV. This was the immunoSEQ v3.0 assay at survey level. Profiling relied on immunoSEQ multiplex PCR, and the TCRdb table lists in-frame clones only, not all of them. In the table there are roughly 19,000 clones, 80% to 90% of which are singletons. Material: unsorted PBMCs, obtained 0.6 years after starting antiretroviral therapy. The receptors originated from a woman under 30 with HIV.

The V gene is TRBV4-2, the J gene TRBJ2-5; D is perhaps TRBD1 or TRBD2 (6 bases each). The CDR3 loop spans 18 amino acids. The germline V and J ends were trimmed by 0 bases and 3 bases, with 20 bases remaining between them. Germline assignment: CDR1 LGHNA and CDR2 YNFKEQ. The CDR3 bases are TGTGCCAGCAGCCAAGATCGAGTACGGGGGCTATACGAAGAGACCCAGTACTTC. Residues: CASSQDRVRGLYEETQYF.

This clone was counted once. The sample contains more than one DNA sequence encoding this CDR3. V usage is TRBV9 and J usage is TRBJ2-2, with D possibly called TRBD1 or TRBD2 (5 bases each). CDR3 size: 14 residues. Germline V gene sequence: CDR1 SGDLS, CDR2 YYNGEE. The germline V and J ends were trimmed by 6 bases and 0 bases, with 9 bases remaining between them. CDR3 nucleotide sequence: TGTGCCAGCAAGGGACCTTCGAACACCGGGGAGCTGTTTTTT. Its translation: CASKGPSNTGELFF.

The table lists this clone with a count of one. The gene calls are TRBV6-5 and TRBJ1-4; unclear D gene. V lost 6 bases and J lost 3, with 11 bases in between. CDR3 size: 14 residues. Germline values: CDR1 MNHEY, CDR2 SVGAGI. In DNA, the CDR3 is TGTGCCAGCAGCATCAAAGGGTCTAATGAAAAACTGTTTTTT. It encodes CASSIKGSNEKLFF.